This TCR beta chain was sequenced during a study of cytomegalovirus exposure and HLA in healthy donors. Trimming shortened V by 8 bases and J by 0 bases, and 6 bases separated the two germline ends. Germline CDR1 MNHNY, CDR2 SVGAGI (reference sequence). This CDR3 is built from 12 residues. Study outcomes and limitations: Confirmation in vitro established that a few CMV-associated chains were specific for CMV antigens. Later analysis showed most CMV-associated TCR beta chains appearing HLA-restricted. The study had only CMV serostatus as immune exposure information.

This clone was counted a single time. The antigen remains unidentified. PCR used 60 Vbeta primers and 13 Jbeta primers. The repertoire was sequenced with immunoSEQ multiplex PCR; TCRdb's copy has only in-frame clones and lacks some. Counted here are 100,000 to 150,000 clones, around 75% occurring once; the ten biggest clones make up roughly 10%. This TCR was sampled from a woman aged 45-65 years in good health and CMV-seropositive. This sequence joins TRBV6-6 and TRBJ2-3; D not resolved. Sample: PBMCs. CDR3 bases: TGTGCCAGCTGCACTAGCACAGATACGCAGTATTTT. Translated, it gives CASCTSTDTQYF.